This T cell receptor (beta chain) was recovered during a study of blood T cell repertoires in COVID-19. The repertoire was sequenced with immunoSEQ multiplex PCR; TCRdb's copy has only in-frame clones and lacks some. The sample gives 250,000 or so clones, 70% to 85% of which show up once; around 8.9% is in the top ten. This TCR was sampled from an elderly man with acute or convalescent COVID-19. Input material: peripheral blood.

The CDR3 here is CASRALTGLGTDTQYF. The CDR3 DNA is TGCGCCAGCAGGGCACTAACAGGGCTCGGCACAGATACGCAGTATTTT. This rearrangement joins TRBV5-1 to TRBJ2-3, with a weak D call TRBD1 (6 bases). The CDR3 extends over 16 amino acids. Germline V gives CDR1 SGHRS, CDR2 YFSETQ. Trimming cost V 5 bases and J 1 base, with 17 bases left between them. The whole variable domain, filled in from reference TRBV5-1 and TRBJ2-3, reads KAGVTQTPRYLIKTRGQQVTLSCSPISGHRSVSWYQQTPGQGLQFLFEYFSETQRNKGNFPGRFSGRQFSNSRSEMNVSTLELGDSALYLCASRALTGLGTDTQYFGPGTRLTVL.